Listed here is a single T cell receptor beta chain. Its specificity is not known. This sample was included in a study of cytomegalovirus exposure and HLA in healthy donors. Overall study: Falling in the Caucasian-associated ancestry cluster were 81% of under 500 genotyped donors. Broader study findings: Highest at DRB1 and lowest at HLA-C, TCR association rates differed among HLA loci in a later analysis. As was reported, the classifier diagnosed cytomegalovirus status with high specificity and sensitivity.

J gave up 7 bases and V 0 bases, and 5 bases lay outside the gene matches. The CDR3 extends over 16 amino acids. Per germline, CDR1 SGHKS and CDR2 YYEKEE (reference sequence). Amplification used 60 Vbeta primers and 13 Jbeta primers. Some clones are missing from TCRdb's copy, which holds only in-frame ones; the method was immunoSEQ multiplex PCR. The table shows around 63,000 clones, with roughly three quarters occurring only once. The sequencing sample was made of PBMCs. The receptor's source is a woman aged 25 to 45 in good health and CMV-seronegative. V and J are TRBV5-5 and TRBJ1-6; 9 nucleotides line up with TRBD1. For the CDR3, the DNA is TGTGCCAGCAGCTTGGTACCCGGGACAGGGAATTCACCCCTCCACTTT. Protein: CASSLVPGTGNSPLHF.